A selection of T cell receptor beta chains follows, all from one sample in a study of T cell responses to AZD1222 COVID-19 vaccine. Libraries were prepared by immunoSEQ multiplex PCR; TCRdb keeps only in-frame clonotypes and omits some of them. The sample records some 190,000 clones, around 88% being singletons. Sequencing used peripheral blood, obtained on day 0 of AZD1222 vaccination. The origin of the receptors is an adult in good health. CDR3s include the opening cysteine and the closing phenylalanine or tryptophan. The order of the fields is D gene, CDR3 length, V gene, clone size, J gene, CDR3 DNA, CDR3 protein. D genes are given only for firm matches. The size field is filled for only some rows; it gives once, few, many or a size class.

NA,14,TRBV27,NA,TRBJ2-1,TGTGCCAGCAGTCGGGGGCCAACTAGGAATGAGCAGTTCTTC,CASSRGPTRNEQFF
NA,16,TRBV10-2,NA,TRBJ1-6,TGCGCCAGCAGTGACCCACCATGGCAGGGTGGTTCACCCCTCCACTTT,CASSDPPWQGGSPLHF
NA,11,TRBV20-1,NA,TRBJ2-1,TGCAGTGCTAGAGATCGGTGGGGGGTGTTCTTC,CSARDRWGVFF
NA,13,TRBV14,NA,TRBJ2-1,TGTGCCAGCAGCCAAGGAGGATACAATGAGCAGTTCTTC,CASSQGGYNEQFF
NA,15,TRBV5-1,NA,TRBJ2-6,TGCGCCAGCAGCTTGGCACTCTCTGGGGCCAACGTCCTGACTTTC,CASSLALSGANVLTF
NA,16,TRBV7-9,few,TRBJ2-2,TGTGCCAGCAACCTACTGGGCAGGGCGAACACCGGGGAGCTGTTTTTT,CASNLLGRANTGELFF
NA,15,TRBV19,NA,TRBJ1-2,TGTGCCAGTAGTATAGGAAGGTCCGGGAACTATGGCTACACCTTC,CASSIGRSGNYGYTF
NA,14,TRBV7-2,NA,TRBJ1-5,TGTGCCAGCAGCTTACGGGGGCGCGATCAGCCCCAGCATTTT,CASSLRGRDQPQHF
TRBD1,18,TRBV28,NA,TRBJ1-2,TGTGCCAGCAGTTTTTGGCAGGGGGCGGTGGAAACTAACTATGGCTACACCTTC,CASSFWQGAVETNYGYTF
NA,13,TRBV24-1,NA,TRBJ1-2,TGTGCCACCAGTGATTCCAGGGGCTATGGCTACACCTTC,CATSDSRGYGYTF
NA,16,TRBV5-1,NA,TRBJ1-2,TGCGCCAGCAGCTTGGGCGTAGGGGAGGTCGGAAATGGCTACACCTTC,CASSLGVGEVGNGYTF
NA,14,TRBV5-1,NA,TRBJ1-6,TGCGCCAGCAGCTTGGAAGGGATCAATTCACCCCTCCACTTT,CASSLEGINSPLHF
NA,14,TRBV7-9,NA,TRBJ2-7,TGTGCCAGCAGCTTAGCGGGGGGCTCCTACGAGCAGTACTTC,CASSLAGGSYEQYF
NA,15,TRBV15,NA,TRBJ1-1,TGTGCCACCAGCAGAACCCTGGACAGCAACACTGAAGCTTTCTTT,CATSRTLDSNTEAFF
TRBD1,16,TRBV24-1,NA,TRBJ2-5,TGTGCCACCAGTCAGTATGGGACAGGGGTACAAGAGACCCAGTACTTC,CATSQYGTGVQETQYF
NA,18,TRBV28,once,TRBJ1-3,TGTGCCAGCAGTTTAATCCCCTTCAGGGGCCGCTCTGGAAACACCATATATTTT,CASSLIPFRGRSGNTIYF
NA,15,TRBV5-6,NA,TRBJ1-1,TGTGCCAGCAGCTTGGTCCGGACACCCCTGACTGAAGCTTTCTTT,CASSLVRTPLTEAFF
NA,14,TRBV28,NA,TRBJ1-5,TGTGCCAGCACCTTCGGGTCTAGCAATCAGCCCCAGCATTTT,CASTFGSSNQPQHF
NA,13,TRBV7-6,NA,TRBJ1-1,TGTGCCAGCAGCCCTGGGACGGGGGGTAGGGCTTTCTTT,CASSPGTGGRAFF
NA,14,TRBV19,NA,TRBJ2-7,TGTGCCAGTAGGGCAGAGTCCTACTCCTACGAGCAGTACTTC,CASRAESYSYEQYF
TRBD1,15,TRBV30,NA,TRBJ1-1,TGTGCCTGGAGCGACAGGGGGCAAGGTGTCACTGAAGCTTTCTTT,CAWSDRGQGVTEAFF
TRBD2,17,TRBV7-8,NA,TRBJ2-3,TGTGCCAGCAGCTTAGCCGGAGCGGGGGGAGTAACAGATACGCAGTATTTT,CASSLAGAGGVTDTQYF
NA,15,TRBV18,NA,TRBJ2-7,TGTGCCAGCTCACCTCTCCGTGACAGCCCCTACGAGCAGTACTTC,CASSPLRDSPYEQYF
NA,14,TRBV5-3,NA,TRBJ1-6,TGTGCCAGAAGCTTCCCACGGGTGCCCGGGGCCCTCCACTTT,CARSFPRVPGALHF
NA,15,TRBV6-5,NA,TRBJ2-4,TGTGCCAGCAGTAGGCGTGGTCTAGCCAAAAACATTCAGTACTTC,CASSRRGLAKNIQYF
TRBD2,18,TRBV7-2,NA,TRBJ2-5,TGTGCCAGCAGCCTAATACCGACTAGCGGGGGGATTAAAGAGACCCAGTACTTC,CASSLIPTSGGIKETQYF
NA,14,TRBV6-1,NA,TRBJ1-5,TGTGCCAGCAGTGATATGGATAACAATCAGCCCCAGCATTTT,CASSDMDNNQPQHF
TRBD1,18,TRBV4-3,NA,TRBJ2-5,TGCGCCAGCAGCCAATGGCCCGAGGGACAGGCGCACCAAGAGACCCAGTACTTC,CASSQWPEGQAHQETQYF
NA,16,TRBV5-1,NA,TRBJ1-5,TGCGCCAGCAGCTTGGAGGGTCCAGGGAGCAATCAGCCCCAGCATTTT,CASSLEGPGSNQPQHF
TRBD1,15,TRBV19,NA,TRBJ1-4,TGTGCCAGTAGCCGCAGCGGGGACAGGGTTGAAAAACTGTTTTTT,CASSRSGDRVEKLFF
NA,14,TRBV7-6,NA,TRBJ1-1,TGTGCCAGCAGCTTAGCGGCCCGACGTACTGAAGCTTTCTTT,CASSLAARRTEAFF
TRBD2,17,TRBV11-2,once,TRBJ2-3,TGTGCCAGCAGCTTAGATCTTGCGGGGGGGCCCTCAGATACGCAGTATTTT,CASSLDLAGGPSDTQYF
NA,13,TRBV5-1,NA,TRBJ2-7,TGCGCCAGCAGCTACGGGGCCTCCTACGAGCAGTACTTC,CASSYGASYEQYF
NA,15,TRBV4-2,NA,TRBJ2-2,TGTGCCAGCAGCCCCGGGGAAACAAACACCGGGGAGCTGTTTTTT,CASSPGETNTGELFF
TRBD2,15,TRBV5-1,NA,TRBJ2-7,TGCGCCAGCAGCTGGGGACTAGCGGAGGTCTACGAGCAGTACTTC,CASSWGLAEVYEQYF
NA,12,TRBV7-9,NA,TRBJ2-7,TGTGCCAGCAGCTTAGAACGCTACGAGCAGTACTTC,CASSLERYEQYF
NA,14,TRBV3-1/TRBV3-2,NA,TRBJ1-2,TGTGCCAGCAGCCAAGGGAGGACAGTCTATGGCTACACCTTC,CASSQGRTVYGYTF
NA,14,TRBV2,few,TRBJ1-5,TGTGCCAGCAGTGAAAGGGTTATGAATCAGCCCCAGCATTTT,CASSERVMNQPQHF
NA,18,TRBV5-4,NA,TRBJ2-4,TGTGCCAGCAGCTCACCGACATCACAGGGTTTGGCCAAAAACATTCAGTACTTC,CASSSPTSQGLAKNIQYF
NA,12,TRBV12-3/TRBV12-4,NA,TRBJ2-4,TGTGCCAGCAGAGAGGGATCAAACATTCAGTACTTC,CASREGSNIQYF
TRBD2,14,TRBV7-6,NA,TRBJ2-7,TGTGCCAGCAGCTTGATAGCGGGGGGGGACGAGCAGTACTTC,CASSLIAGGDEQYF
TRBD1,17,TRBV19,NA,TRBJ1-2,TGTGCCAGTAATTCCAAGACAGGGGGCCTAGCTAACTATGGCTACACCTTC,CASNSKTGGLANYGYTF
NA,13,TRBV5-5,NA,TRBJ1-2,TGTGCCAGCAGCTTGGCAGGTGGCTATGGCTACACCTTC,CASSLAGGYGYTF
NA,14,TRBV7-2,NA,TRBJ2-1,TGTGCCAGCAGCTTGGGGCGAGCGGGCAATGAGCAGTTCTTC,CASSLGRAGNEQFF
NA,16,TRBV5-1,NA,TRBJ2-1,TGCGCCAGCAGCAGGGATCAGTCTTCCTCCTACAATGAGCAGTTCTTC,CASSRDQSSSYNEQFF
TRBD1,15,TRBV9,NA,TRBJ2-7,TGTGCCAGCAGCGAATATGGACAGGGGGCATCCGAGCAGTACTTC,CASSEYGQGASEQYF
NA,16,TRBV6-5,NA,TRBJ1-1,TGTGCCAGCAGTTACTGGGTCGGAAGGGCGGACACTGAAGCTTTCTTT,CASSYWVGRADTEAFF
NA,16,TRBV6-2/TRBV6-3,NA,TRBJ1-1,TGTGCCAGCAGTTACGAGCAGGGGAGATTGAACACTGAAGCTTTCTTT,CASSYEQGRLNTEAFF
NA,16,TRBV7-3,once,TRBJ1-5,TGTGCCAGCAGCTACGACGGCGCTGCCAGCAATCAGCCCCAGCATTTT,CASSYDGAASNQPQHF
NA,13,TRBV7-2,NA,TRBJ1-5,TGTGCCAGCAGCCCGAACAGAAATCAGCCCCAGCATTTT,CASSPNRNQPQHF
NA,13,TRBV12-3/TRBV12-4,NA,TRBJ2-7,TGTGCCAGCAGTTTAACAGGGAGCTACGAGCAGTACTTC,CASSLTGSYEQYF
NA,12,TRBV30,NA,TRBJ2-5,TGTGCCTGGAGTCAATCTATTGGGACCCAGTACTTC,CAWSQSIGTQYF
NA,17,TRBV7-9,once,TRBJ1-1,TGTGCCAGCAGCAAGGGGACATTAGGGCGCATGAACACTGAAGCTTTCTTT,CASSKGTLGRMNTEAFF
NA,12,TRBV30,NA,TRBJ2-1,TGTGCCTGGACAAAGAGCTACAATGAGCAGTTCTTC,CAWTKSYNEQFF